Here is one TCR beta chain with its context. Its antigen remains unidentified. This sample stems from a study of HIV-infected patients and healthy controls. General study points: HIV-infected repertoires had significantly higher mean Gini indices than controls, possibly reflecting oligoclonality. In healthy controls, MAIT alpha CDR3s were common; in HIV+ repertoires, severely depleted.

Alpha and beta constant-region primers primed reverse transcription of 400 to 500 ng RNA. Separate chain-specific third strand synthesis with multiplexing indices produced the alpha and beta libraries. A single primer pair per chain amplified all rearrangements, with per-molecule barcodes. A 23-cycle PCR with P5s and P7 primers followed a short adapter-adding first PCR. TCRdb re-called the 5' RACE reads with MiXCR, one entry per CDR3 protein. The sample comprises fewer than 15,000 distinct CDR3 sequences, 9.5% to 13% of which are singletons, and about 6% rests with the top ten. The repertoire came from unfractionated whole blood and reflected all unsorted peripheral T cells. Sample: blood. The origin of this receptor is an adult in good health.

CDR3 protein: CSVGDIPYEQYF. DNA of the CDR3: TGCAGCGTAGGAGACATTCCCTACGAGCAGTACTTC. The chain joins TRBV29-1 to TRBJ2-7; D ambiguous. The V end was cut by 6 bases, the J end by 2 bases, with 11 bases between. Germline V gene data show CDR1 as SQVTM and CDR2 as ANQGSEA. The CDR3 consists of 12 residues.